Each of the 30 T cell receptor beta chains below was sequenced from the same sample in a study of blood T cell repertoires in COVID-19. Repertoires were generated with immunoSEQ multiplex PCR, while TCRdb's copy carries only in-frame clones and drops some. The table records under 250,000 clones, 65% to 85% of them present only once. The sample taken for sequencing was peripheral blood. Receptors originate from a woman aged 30 to 39 who had recovered from COVID-19.

The rearrangement links TRBV6-1 to TRBJ2-1; 7 bases agree with TRBD1. This CDR3 is built from 16 residues. After removal of 5 bases from V and 8 bases from J, the junction contained 15 bases not matched to a gene. CDR1 MNHNS and CDR2 SASEGT come from the germline V gene. As DNA, the CDR3 is TGTGCCAGCAGTAAAGACAGGGTGTCGCCCGGGTATGAGCAGTTCTTC. This encodes CASSKDRVSPGYEQFF.

The chain is built from TRBV5-1 and TRBJ2-1; D possibly corresponds to TRBD1 (6 bases). The length of the CDR3 is 14 residues. Germline V lookup: CDR1 SGHRS, CDR2 YFSETQ. The ends were cut back, 5 bases at V and 1 base at J, with 10 bases in the middle. The CDR3 DNA follows: TGCGCCAGCAGGGCAGGGGATTCCTACAATGAGCAGTTCTTC. This codes for CASRAGDSYNEQFF.

The chain combines TRBV3-1 (or the pseudogene TRBV3-2) with TRBJ2-7, with TRBD2 matching 7 bases. The ends lost 1 base at V and 5 bases at J; junction bases unmatched: 8. Germline V gives CDR1 LGHDT, CDR2 YNNKEL (reference sequence). This CDR3 is 15 amino acids long. This CDR3 is CASSQGGTGGDEQYF. The CDR3, as DNA: TGTGCCAGCAGCCAAGGGGGTACGGGAGGTGACGAGCAGTACTTC.

This clone was counted a single time. This chain connects TRBV27 to TRBJ2-3; 13 nucleotides match TRBD2. Trimming at V came to 8 bases and at J to 2 bases, leaving 10 bases not matched to a gene. Germline CDR1 is MNHEY and CDR2 is SMNVEV (reference sequence). The CDR3 has 17 amino acids. CDR3 in amino acids: CASGGTSGILHTDTQYF. The CDR3, as DNA: TGTGCCAGCGGTGGGACTAGCGGGATCCTACACACAGATACGCAGTATTTT.

This chain joins TRBV5-6 and TRBJ1-6; the match to TRBD1 covers 8 bases. V was pared by 3 bases and J by 10 bases, with 6 bases of the junction left unmatched. The germline V gene encodes CDR1 SGHDT and CDR2 YYEEEE. This CDR3 spans 14 amino acids. The CDR3 spells CASSWTTGESPLHF. In DNA form, the CDR3 reads TGTGCCAGCAGCTGGACGACAGGGGAATCACCCCTCCACTTT. Filled out from reference TRBV5-6 and TRBJ1-6, the complete variable domain reads DAGVTQSPTHLIKTRGQQVTLRCSPKSGHDTVSWYQQALGQGPQFIFQYYEEEERQRGNFPDRFSGHQFPNYSSELNVNALLLGDSALYLCASSWTTGESPLHFGNGTRLTVT.

J is TRBJ2-3 and V is TRBV28; D unclear. V shed 2 bases and J shed 0 bases, with 6 bases lying between them. Looked up from germline, CDR1 is MDHEN and CDR2 is SYDVKM. This CDR3 region has 14 residues. CDR3 coding DNA: TGTGCCAGCAGTTTAATTACTAGCACAGATACGCAGTATTTT. This translates into CASSLITSTDTQYF. Full variable domain (outside the CDR3, taken from reference TRBV28 and TRBJ2-3): DVKVTQSSRYLVKRTGEKVFLECVQDMDHENMFWYRQDPGLGLRLIYFSYDVKMKEKGDIPEGYSVSREKKERFSLILESASTNQTSMYLCASSLITSTDTQYFGPGTRLTVL.

V usage is TRBV11-2 and J usage is TRBJ1-6, with 7 bases identical to TRBD1. The trim removed 3 bases at V and 7 bases at J, leaving 6 bases unmatched. CDR1 SGHAT and CDR2 FQNNGV come from the germline V gene. The CDR3 contains 15 residues. The CDR3 loop is CASSLTDRDNSPLHF. DNA of the CDR3: TGTGCCAGCAGCTTGACTGACAGGGACAATTCACCCCTCCACTTT.

CDR3 sequence (DNA): TGTGCCAGTAGTATCGTCGGGAGCGGGAGGGCGATGGATACGCAGTATTTT. Its translation is CASSIVGSGRAMDTQYF. This rearrangement joins TRBV19 to TRBJ2-3; 10 nucleotides match TRBD2. Looked up from germline, CDR1 is LNHDA and CDR2 is SQIVND (reference sequence). With 3 bases clipped from V and 6 bases from J, the junction kept 12 bases outside the gene matches. The CDR3 is 17 residues long.

This clone was recorded once. This rearrangement joins TRBV10-3 to TRBJ2-7, with 7 positions matching TRBD1. The CDR3 covers 19 residues. CDR1 and CDR2 (germline): ENHRY, SYGVKD. J gave up 1 base and V 6 bases, and 21 bases lay outside the gene matches. The CDR3 DNA follows: TGTGCCATCAGACCTACAGGGTCGGGACAGCCTCTCTCATCCTACGAGCAGTACTTC. Translation gives CAIRPTGSGQPLSSYEQYF.

This clone was observed many times. The chain joins TRBV6-5 to TRBJ1-1; no definite D call. V lost 0 bases and J 3 bases, leaving 14 bases between the germline ends. Germline lookup yields CDR1 MNHEY and CDR2 SVGAGI. The CDR3 totals 16 residues. Here the CDR3 reads CASSYSAARLHTEAFF. CDR3 coding DNA: TGTGCCAGCAGTTACTCGGCAGCACGACTTCACACTGAAGCTTTCTTT.

The gene calls are TRBV19 and TRBJ1-5; D uncertain. The CDR3 consists of 13 residues. Trimming shortened V by 6 bases and J by 13 bases, and 19 bases separated the two germline ends. CDR1 is LNHDA, CDR2 SQIVND, per germline (reference sequence). CDR3 DNA sequence: TGTGCCAGTAGACCTAACCTGGGCACCTTACAGCATTTT. Translating gives CASRPNLGTLQHF.

The chain employs TRBV28 and TRBJ1-1; a weak D match, TRBD1 (5 bases). Germline V gives CDR1 MDHEN, CDR2 SYDVKM. CDR3 length equals 14 residues. V shed 4 bases and J shed 4 bases, with 13 bases lying between them. The CDR3 region is CASSYRNRGTEAFF. The CDR3 DNA sequence: TGTGCCAGCAGTTATCGAAATAGGGGCACTGAAGCTTTCTTT.

This clone was seen a single time. The DNA of the CDR3 is TGCGCCAGCAGCCCCTTCTTAGCGCATGAGCAGTTCTTC. Its protein is CASSPFLAHEQFF. The genes are TRBV5-1 and TRBJ2-1; D possibly corresponds to TRBD2 (5 bases). Looked up from germline, CDR1 is SGHRS and CDR2 is YFSETQ. The CDR3 length is 13 residues. Trimming removed 4 bases from V and 8 bases from J, with 13 bases in between. Drawing the rest from reference TRBV5-1 and TRBJ2-1, the complete variable domain is KAGVTQTPRYLIKTRGQQVTLSCSPISGHRSVSWYQQTPGQGLQFLFEYFSETQRNKGNFPGRFSGRQFSNSRSEMNVSTLELGDSALYLCASSPFLAHEQFFGPGTRLTVL.

This clone was seen only a few times. The gene calls are TRBV29-1 and TRBJ2-7; D is unclear. The CDR3 runs 15 residues. The V gene lost 2 bases and the J gene lost 2 bases, with 16 bases spanning the gap. Germline V gene sequence: CDR1 SQVTM, CDR2 ANQGSEA. The CDR3 here is CSVERGRLSTYEQYF. The CDR3 DNA reads as TGCAGCGTTGAACGAGGTAGGTTATCTACCTACGAGCAGTACTTC.

The chain combines TRBV11-2 with TRBJ2-1, with 9 nucleotides matching TRBD2. CDR1 and CDR2 (germline): SGHAT, FQNNGV. V shed 8 bases, J shed 7 bases, and the junction held 6 bases outside the gene matches. CDR3 size: 13 residues. CDR3 region: CASGPSGANEQFF. In DNA form, the CDR3 reads TGTGCCAGCGGCCCTAGCGGGGCTAATGAGCAGTTCTTC. Full variable domain (outside the CDR3, taken from reference TRBV11-2 and TRBJ2-1): EAGVAQSPRYKIIEKRQSVAFWCNPISGHATLYWYQQILGQGPKLLIQFQNNGVVDDSQLPKDRFSAERLKGVDSTLKIQPAKLEDSAVYLCASGPSGANEQFFGPGTRLTVL.

The chain uses TRBV5-1 and TRBJ2-7; D is unclear. V gave up 4 bases and J gave up 3 bases, with 11 bases separating them. CDR1 and CDR2 from the germline V gene are SGHRS and YFSETQ. There are 13 residues in the CDR3. CDR3 region: CASSGGYGYEQYF. Here the CDR3 DNA reads TGCGCCAGCAGCGGCGGTTACGGCTACGAGCAGTACTTC.

The chain has TRBV4-1 and TRBJ2-1, with D unclear. V was trimmed by 2 bases and J by 0 bases, leaving 8 bases between them. This CDR3 region has 15 residues. In germline, CDR1 is MGHRA, CDR2 YSYEKL. CDR3 protein: CASSQHSSSYNEQFF. CDR3 DNA: TGCGCCAGCAGCCAACACAGCAGCTCCTACAATGAGCAGTTCTTC.

This chain links TRBV30 with TRBJ1-1; perhaps TRBD1 as D (6 bases). Germline CDR1 reads GTSNPN; CDR2 reads SVGIG (reference sequence). V lost 1 base and J lost 4, with 7 bases in between. The CDR3 totals 12 residues. DNA of the CDR3: TGTGCCTGGAGTGGGGGGCTCACTGAAGCTTTCTTT. It is translated as CAWSGGLTEAFF.

The chain joins TRBV5-1 to TRBJ2-1, with 7 bases lining up with TRBD2. The CDR3 totals 15 residues. CDR1 SGHRS and CDR2 YFSETQ come from the germline V gene. The trim removed 6 bases at V and 1 base at J, leaving 7 bases unmatched. The CDR3 protein is CASTFAGESYNEQFF. The CDR3 region has the DNA TGCGCCAGCACCTTTGCGGGAGAGTCCTACAATGAGCAGTTCTTC.

V and J are TRBV6-6 and TRBJ1-4, with a tentative D call TRBD1 (6 bases). This CDR3 is 15 amino acids long. CDR1 and CDR2 from the germline V gene are MNHNY and SVGAGI (reference sequence). Deletions cut 5 bases from V and 0 bases from J, with 10 bases between. The CDR3 DNA reads TGTGCCAGCAGTACAGGGTTTGCAACTAATGAAAAACTGTTTTTT. Translating gives CASSTGFATNEKLFF.

This chain connects TRBV18 to TRBJ1-4; 9 bases are shared with TRBD1. With 5 bases clipped from V and 2 bases from J, the junction kept 6 bases outside the gene matches. The CDR3 sequence is 16 residues long. Looked up from germline, CDR1 is KGHSH and CDR2 is LQKENI. CDR3 region: CASSNGQGRTNEKLFF. The CDR3 DNA sequence: TGTGCCAGCTCAAATGGACAGGGGCGGACTAATGAAAAACTGTTTTTT. Full variable domain (outside the CDR3, taken from reference TRBV18 and TRBJ1-4): NAGVMQNPRHLVRRRGQEARLRCSPMKGHSHVYWYRQLPEEGLKFMVYLQKENIIDESGMPKERFSAEFPKEGPSILRIQQVVRGDSAAYFCASSNGQGRTNEKLFFGSGTQLSVL.

V gene TRBV4-1 combines with J gene TRBJ2-7, with TRBD2 identical over 10 bases. Germline assignment: CDR1 MGHRA and CDR2 YSYEKL. This CDR3 contains 17 residues. The V gene end was trimmed by 1 base and the J gene end by 3 bases; junction bases not matched to a gene: 9. This CDR3 reads CASSQGSGLAARYEQYF. CDR3 DNA: TGCGCCAGCAGCCAAGGGAGCGGACTAGCGGCCCGCTACGAGCAGTACTTC.

The chain uses TRBV7-9 and TRBJ2-3; possible D gene TRBD1, 5 bases. V was shortened by 4 bases and J by 6 bases, with 20 bases between the two germline ends. The CDR3 contains 16 residues. In germline, CDR1 is SEHNR, CDR2 FQNEAQ (reference sequence). The CDR3 bases are TGTGCCAGCAGCTCGCACAGGTCGTACCCCCAGGATACGCAGTATTTT. Translated: CASSSHRSYPQDTQYF.

The chain has TRBV12-5 and TRBJ1-2; tentatively, D is TRBD1 (6 bases). Germline V gives CDR1 LGHNT, CDR2 FRNRAP. The CDR3 covers 14 residues. V gave up 5 bases and J gave up 0 bases, with 10 bases separating them. The DNA for the CDR3 is TGTGCTAGTGGTACTACAGGGACTAACTATGGCTACACCTTC. Protein sequence: CASGTTGTNYGYTF.

The chain joins TRBV3-1 (or the pseudogene TRBV3-2) to TRBJ1-3; D unclear. Trimming cost V 5 bases and J 0 bases, with 11 bases left between them. The CDR3 covers 15 residues. Germline CDR1 reads LGHDT; CDR2 reads YNNKEL (reference sequence). The CDR3 is CASSRSGTSGNTIYF. The CDR3 region has the DNA TGTGCCAGCAGCAGATCCGGTACCTCTGGAAACACCATATATTTT.

This clone was recorded a few times. This chain joins TRBV7-9 and TRBJ2-1; 13 bases match TRBD2. J lost 8 bases, V lost 6 bases, and 7 bases had no gene match. Germline-derived CDR1 and CDR2 are SEHNR and FQNEAQ (reference sequence). The CDR3 spans 15 residues. CDR3 DNA: TGTGCCAGCAGATGGACTAGCGGGAGTAGAGATGAGCAGTTCTTC. It codes for CASRWTSGSRDEQFF. Full variable domain (outside the CDR3, taken from reference TRBV7-9 and TRBJ2-1): DTGVSQNPRHKITKRGQNVTFRCDPISEHNRLYWYRQTLGQGPEFLTYFQNEAQLEKSRLLSDRFSAERPKGSFSTLEIQRTEQGDSAMYLCASRWTSGSRDEQFFGPGTRLTVL.

The V call is TRBV9, the J call TRBJ1-6; 8 bases map to TRBD1. The CDR3 totals 18 residues. Germline V gene data show CDR1 as SGDLS and CDR2 as YYNGEE. The V segment lost 0 bases and the J segment 4 bases; nucleotides outside the gene matches: 9. CDR3 in amino acids: CASSVVAQGGGYNSPLHF. CDR3 sequence (DNA): TGTGCCAGCAGCGTAGTGGCACAGGGGGGGGGTTATAATTCACCCCTCCACTTT.

This clone was seen just once. This chain links TRBV5-1 with TRBJ1-2, with D possibly TRBD1 on 6 matching bases. V lost 4 bases and J lost 8, with 15 bases in between. CDR1 is SGHRS and CDR2 is YFSETQ in the germline V gene. This CDR3 region has 13 residues. The CDR3: CASSPGTLEGYTF. The CDR3, as DNA: TGCGCCAGCAGCCCCGGGACACTGGAGGGCTACACCTTC.

This chain links TRBV7-3 with TRBJ1-5; D gene uncertain. The CDR3 sequence is 13 residues long. Germline V gives CDR1 SGHTA, CDR2 FQGTGA. V lost 2 bases and J lost 8, with 10 bases in between. The CDR3 region is CASSLGHSEPQHF. Written as DNA, the CDR3 is TGTGCCAGCAGCTTAGGGCACTCCGAGCCCCAGCATTTT.

This sequence joins TRBV18 and TRBJ1-1; weak D call: TRBD1 (6 bases). There are 15 residues in the CDR3. V was shortened by 3 bases and J by 2 bases, with 13 bases between the two germline ends. Germline loops: CDR1 KGHSH, CDR2 LQKENI. In DNA form, the CDR3 reads TGTGCCAGCTCACCCCAGGGGCCCATTAACACTGAAGCTTTCTTT. Encoded protein: CASSPQGPINTEAFF. The whole variable domain, remainder taken from reference TRBV18 and TRBJ1-1, is NAGVMQNPRHLVRRRGQEARLRCSPMKGHSHVYWYRQLPEEGLKFMVYLQKENIIDESGMPKERFSAEFPKEGPSILRIQQVVRGDSAAYFCASSPQGPINTEAFFGQGTRLTVV.